The TCR beta chain described here comes from a study of T cells in Graves' hyperthyroidism and ophthalmopathy. Overall study findings and caveats: Most thyroid clonotypes expanded above 0.001 appeared in blood too.

Diagnoses were made from clinical symptoms, serum measures (thyroxine and TRAb), thyroid ultrasound and orbital computed tomography. This clonotype was recorded at least ten times. Antigen: not known. TCR beta CDR3 regions were amplified from RNA transcripts. HTBI primers were the set used in a first-round RT-PCR of the TCR CDR3. TCRdb processed the multiplex PCR reads anew with MiXCR; each CDR3 protein has one entry. The sample shows around 300,000 distinct CDR3 sequences, less than 30% of them seen only once. The sequencing sample was made of blood. The clonotype originates from a man aged 35 to 55 with Graves' hyperthyroidism that later progressed to Graves' ophthalmopathy.

DNA of the CDR3: TGTGCCATCAGGGGACTAGCGGGCGCCTACGAGCAGTACTTC. Its translation: CAIRGLAGAYEQYF. The V and J genes are TRBV10-3 and TRBJ2-7, with TRBD2 identical over 12 bases. From germline, CDR1 is ENHRY and CDR2 SYGVKD. This CDR3 region has 14 residues. Trimming took 6 bases from V and 2 from J; bases not matched to a gene: 2.